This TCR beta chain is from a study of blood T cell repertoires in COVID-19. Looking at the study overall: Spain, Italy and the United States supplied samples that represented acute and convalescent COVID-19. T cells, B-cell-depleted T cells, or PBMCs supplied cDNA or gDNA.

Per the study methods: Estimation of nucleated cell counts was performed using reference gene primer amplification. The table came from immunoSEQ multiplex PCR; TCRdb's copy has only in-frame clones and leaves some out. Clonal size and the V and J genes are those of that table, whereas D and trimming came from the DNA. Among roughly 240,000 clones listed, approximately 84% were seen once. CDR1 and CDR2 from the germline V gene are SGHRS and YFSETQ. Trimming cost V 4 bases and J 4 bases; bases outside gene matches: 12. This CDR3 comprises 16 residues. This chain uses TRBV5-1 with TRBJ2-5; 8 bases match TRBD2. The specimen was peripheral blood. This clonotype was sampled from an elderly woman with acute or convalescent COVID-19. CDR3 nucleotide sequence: TGCGCCAGCAGCCGCCGAAGCGGGGGCGGAGGAGAGACCCAGTACTTC. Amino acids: CASSRRSGGGGETQYF. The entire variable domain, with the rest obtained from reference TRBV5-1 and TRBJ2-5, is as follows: KAGVTQTPRYLIKTRGQQVTLSCSPISGHRSVSWYQQTPGQGLQFLFEYFSETQRNKGNFPGRFSGRQFSNSRSEMNVSTLELGDSALYLCASSRRSGGGGETQYFGPGTRLLVL.